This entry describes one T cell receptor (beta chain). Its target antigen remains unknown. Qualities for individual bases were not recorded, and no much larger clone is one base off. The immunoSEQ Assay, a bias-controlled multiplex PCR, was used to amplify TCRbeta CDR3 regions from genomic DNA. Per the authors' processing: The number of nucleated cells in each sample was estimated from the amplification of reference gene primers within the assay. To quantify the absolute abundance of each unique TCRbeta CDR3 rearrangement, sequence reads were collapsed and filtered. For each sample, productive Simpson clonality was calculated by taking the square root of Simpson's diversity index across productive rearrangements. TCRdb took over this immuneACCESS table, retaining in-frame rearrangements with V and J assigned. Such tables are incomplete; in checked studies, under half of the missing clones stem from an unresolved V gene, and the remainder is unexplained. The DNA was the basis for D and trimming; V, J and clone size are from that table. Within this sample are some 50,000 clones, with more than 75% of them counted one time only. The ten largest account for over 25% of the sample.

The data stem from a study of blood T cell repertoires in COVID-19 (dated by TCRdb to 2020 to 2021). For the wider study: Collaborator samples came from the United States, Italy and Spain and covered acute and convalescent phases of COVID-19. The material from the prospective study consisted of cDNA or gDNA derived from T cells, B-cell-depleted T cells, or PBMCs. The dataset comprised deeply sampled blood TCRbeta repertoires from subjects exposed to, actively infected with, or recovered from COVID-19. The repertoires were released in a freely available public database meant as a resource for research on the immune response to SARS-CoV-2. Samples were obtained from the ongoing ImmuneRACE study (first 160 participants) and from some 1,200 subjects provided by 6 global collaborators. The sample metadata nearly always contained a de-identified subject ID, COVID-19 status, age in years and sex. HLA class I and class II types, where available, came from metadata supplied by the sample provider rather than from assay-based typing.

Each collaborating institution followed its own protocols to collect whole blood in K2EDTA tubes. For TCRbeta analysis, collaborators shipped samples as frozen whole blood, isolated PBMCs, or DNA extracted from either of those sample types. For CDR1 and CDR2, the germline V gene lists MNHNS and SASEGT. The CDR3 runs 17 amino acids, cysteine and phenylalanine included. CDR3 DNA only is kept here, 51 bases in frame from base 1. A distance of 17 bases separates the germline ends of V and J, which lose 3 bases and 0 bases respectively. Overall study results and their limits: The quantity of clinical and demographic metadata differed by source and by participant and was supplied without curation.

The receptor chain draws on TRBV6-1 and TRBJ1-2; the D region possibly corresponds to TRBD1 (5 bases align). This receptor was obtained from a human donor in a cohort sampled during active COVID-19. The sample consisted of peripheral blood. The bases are TGTGCCAGCAGTGAGGCCACGCAGGGAAGAACTAACTATGGCTACACCTTC. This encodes CASSEATQGRTNYGYTF.